Shown below are 17 T cell receptor beta chains from a single sample sequenced in a study of blood T cell dynamics during melanoma immunotherapy (TCRdb year 2020). The library was generated by the immunoSEQ multiplex PCR assay. In TCRdb, the immuneACCESS table is reduced to in-frame sequences with V and J assigned. These tables do not hold every clone; where another copy was compared, an unresolved V gene accounts for under half, and the others remain unexplained. In all, the sample holds approximately 28,000 clones, and 80% to 85% of those were seen once. Under 13% of the sample is held by the ten biggest clonotypes. The time point label, read with the paper, signifies: week 3, after first cycle of checkpoint inhibitor. This material consisted of blood, taken from a patient treated with checkpoint blockade. The receptor set was obtained from a human donor with melanoma.

The CDR3 region is CAWSATAMNTEAFF. The CDR3 DNA sequence: TGTGCCTGGAGTGCGACCGCAATGAACACTGAAGCTTTCTTT. V is TRBV30 and J is TRBJ1-1; D unresolved. This CDR3 region has 14 residues. CDR1 is GTSNPN, CDR2 SVGIG, per germline (reference sequence). V lost 1 base and J 0 bases, leaving 9 bases between the germline ends.

The gene calls are TRBV19 and TRBJ2-1, with 8 bases fitting TRBD2. The CDR3 sequence is 13 residues long. Per the germline V gene, CDR1 is LNHDA and CDR2 is SQIVND (reference sequence). The ends lost 8 bases at V and 8 bases at J; junction bases unmatched: 8. CDR3 DNA sequence: TGTGCCAGTTCAAGCCCGGGAGGGGATGAGCAGTTCTTC. This encodes CASSSPGGDEQFF.

This clone was seen more than once but under ten times. The chain recombines TRBV5-1 with TRBJ2-1; 12 nucleotides line up with TRBD2. V lost 3 bases and J lost 3; bases outside the gene matches: 4. The CDR3 consists of 16 residues. Per germline, CDR1 SGHRS and CDR2 YFSETQ. CDR3 in amino acids: CASSWMTSGSYNEQFF. The CDR3 nucleotides are TGCGCCAGCAGCTGGATGACTAGCGGGAGCTACAATGAGCAGTTCTTC. Using reference TRBV5-1 and TRBJ2-1 for the parts outside the CDR3, the full variable domain is KAGVTQTPRYLIKTRGQQVTLSCSPISGHRSVSWYQQTPGQGLQFLFEYFSETQRNKGNFPGRFSGRQFSNSRSEMNVSTLELGDSALYLCASSWMTSGSYNEQFFGPGTRLTVL.

This clone has more than one count but fewer than ten. This sequence joins TRBV11-2 and TRBJ1-2; the match to TRBD1 covers 9 bases. V shed 6 bases, J shed 8 bases, and the junction held 10 bases outside the gene matches. CDR1 is SGHAT, CDR2 FQNNGV, per germline. This CDR3 spans 14 amino acids. CDR3 DNA sequence: TGTGCCAGCAGTATTACAGGGGGCCGGGACGGCTACACCTTC. This codes for CASSITGGRDGYTF.

J is TRBJ2-7 and V is TRBV10-3; TRBD1 matches 8 bases. V trimming: 4 bases; J trimming: 1 base; junction bases outside the gene matches: 9. The CDR3 loop spans 16 amino acids. The germline CDR1 and CDR2 sequences are ENHRY and SYGVKD. Here the CDR3 DNA reads TGTGCCATCAGTGTAGAGTCCAGGGGGCAATCCTACGAGCAGTACTTC. It is translated as CAISVESRGQSYEQYF.

The chain carries TRBV30 and TRBJ1-5, with 8 bases identical to TRBD1. J was trimmed by 7 bases and V by 0 bases; bases with no gene match: 8. The CDR3 contains 15 residues. Germline V gives CDR1 GTSNPN, CDR2 SVGIG (reference sequence). CDR3 DNA sequence: TGTGCCTGGAGTGTAAGTGACAGGGGAGGACAGCCCCAGCATTTT. Its protein is CAWSVSDRGGQPQHF. Supplemented by reference TRBV30 and TRBJ1-5, the full variable domain reads SQTIHQWPATLVQPVGSPLSLECTVEGTSNPNLYWYRQAAGRGLQLLFYSVGIGQISSEVPQNLSASRPQDRQFILSSKKLLLSDSGFYLCAWSVSDRGGQPQHFGDGTRLSIL.

V usage is TRBV27 and J usage is TRBJ2-1, with TRBD2 matching 7 bases. Trimming at V came to 4 bases and at J to 7 bases, leaving 1 base not matched to a gene. CDR1 and CDR2 (germline): MNHEY, SMNVEV (reference sequence). The CDR3 consists of 12 residues. This CDR3 reads CASSWGGNEQFF. The CDR3 region has the DNA TGTGCCAGCAGTTGGGGAGGGAATGAGCAGTTCTTC.

The chain employs TRBV30 and TRBJ2-3; TRBD2 is a possible D gene (6 bases). The CDR3 is made up of 14 amino acids. Germline V gene lookup returns CDR1 GTSNPN and CDR2 SVGIG (reference sequence). With 6 bases removed from V and 0 bases from J, the gap between germline ends came to 13 bases. The CDR3 region is CACGGGSSTDTQYF. The DNA of the CDR3 is TGTGCCTGCGGGGGAGGTTCTAGCACAGATACGCAGTATTTT.

V usage is TRBV19 and J usage is TRBJ1-1; D not resolved. The CDR3 length is 13 residues. From germline, CDR1 is LNHDA and CDR2 SQIVND (reference sequence). Trimming removed 1 base at V and 2 bases at J, with 5 bases between. This chain's CDR3 is CASSIGVNTEAFF. The CDR3 bases are TGTGCCAGTAGTATAGGAGTAAACACTGAAGCTTTCTTT.

This chain uses TRBV30 with TRBJ1-2; D not certain. Per the germline V gene, CDR1 is GTSNPN and CDR2 is SVGIG (reference sequence). Trimming left V 1 base short and J 4 bases short, with 10 bases between. This CDR3 contains 13 residues. The CDR3 nucleotides are TGTGCCTGGAGTGGGAAGAGCTTCTATGGCTACACCTTC. Translating it yields CAWSGKSFYGYTF.

The V call is TRBV5-1, the J call TRBJ2-2; 7 nucleotides align to TRBD1. The CDR3 loop spans 13 amino acids. Germline V lookup: CDR1 SGHRS, CDR2 YFSETQ. The J segment lost 7 bases and the V segment lost 4 bases, leaving 4 bases of the junction unmatched. The chain's CDR3 is CASSPAGGGELFF. DNA of the CDR3: TGCGCCAGCAGCCCAGCAGGGGGCGGGGAGCTGTTTTTT.

The genes are TRBV6-6 and TRBJ1-1; 9 bases map to TRBD1. CDR3 length: 15 residues. With 2 bases clipped from V and 4 bases from J, the junction kept 5 bases outside the gene matches. Per germline, CDR1 MNHNY and CDR2 SVGAGI (reference sequence). Here the CDR3 reads CASSYTGQGGTEAFF. For the CDR3, the DNA is TGTGCCAGCAGTTACACGGGACAGGGAGGCACTGAAGCTTTCTTT.

This clone was seen a single time. The chain joins TRBV20-1 to TRBJ2-3; D gene ambiguous. Trimming took 8 bases from V and 2 from J, leaving 8 bases between them. Per germline, CDR1 DFQATT and CDR2 SNEGSKA (reference sequence). The CDR3 has 11 residues. DNA of the CDR3: TGCAGTATGACGATCACAGATACGCAGTATTTT. It translates to CSMTITDTQYF.

The V call is TRBV14, the J call TRBJ2-2; D gene uncertain. Looked up from germline, CDR1 is SGHDN and CDR2 is FVKESK. Trimming left V 4 bases short and J 5 bases short, with 8 bases between. The CDR3 sequence is 13 residues long. The CDR3 DNA is TGTGCCAGCAGCCGCGTCCTGACCGGGGAGCTGTTTTTT. Translating gives CASSRVLTGELFF.

The chain recombines TRBV6-5 with TRBJ1-2; 7 bases map to TRBD1. The germline V gene has CDR1 MNHEY and CDR2 SVGAGI. With 2 bases clipped from V and 2 bases from J, the junction kept 8 bases outside the gene matches. The CDR3 spans 16 residues. In nucleotides, the CDR3 is TGTGCCAGCAGTTACGTGGCAGGGGGTTGGAACTATGGCTACACCTTC. Residues: CASSYVAGGWNYGYTF.

The V call is TRBV27, the J call TRBJ1-6; D may be TRBD1 (6 bases). Germline CDR1 MNHEY, CDR2 SMNVEV (reference sequence). Deletions cut 0 bases from V and 6 bases from J, with 12 bases between. This CDR3 is 16 amino acids long. For the CDR3, the DNA is TGTGCCAGCAGTTTATCGGGGGGGCGCGGTAATTCACCCCTCCACTTT. Encoded protein: CASSLSGGRGNSPLHF.

The chain joins TRBV6-1 to TRBJ1-5; D ambiguous. V was shortened by 0 bases and J by 3 bases, with 12 bases between the two germline ends. The V gene's germline CDR1 is MNHNS and CDR2 SASEGT. The CDR3 extends over 16 amino acids. The CDR3 coding sequence is TGTGCCAGCAGTGAAGCCCAGATTCGGCACAATCAGCCCCAGCATTTT. Protein: CASSEAQIRHNQPQHF.